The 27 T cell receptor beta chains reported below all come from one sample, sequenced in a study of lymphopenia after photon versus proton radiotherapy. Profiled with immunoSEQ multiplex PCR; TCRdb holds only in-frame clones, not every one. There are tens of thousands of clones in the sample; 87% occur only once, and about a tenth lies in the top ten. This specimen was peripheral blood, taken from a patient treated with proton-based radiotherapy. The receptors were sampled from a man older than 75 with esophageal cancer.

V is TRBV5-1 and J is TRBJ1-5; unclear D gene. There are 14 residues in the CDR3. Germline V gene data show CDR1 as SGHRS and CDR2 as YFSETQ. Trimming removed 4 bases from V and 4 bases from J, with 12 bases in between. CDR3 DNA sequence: TGCGCCAGCAGCGTCAGTAGCCCTAATCAGCCCCAGCATTTT. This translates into CASSVSSPNQPQHF. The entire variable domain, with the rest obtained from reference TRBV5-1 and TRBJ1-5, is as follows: KAGVTQTPRYLIKTRGQQVTLSCSPISGHRSVSWYQQTPGQGLQFLFEYFSETQRNKGNFPGRFSGRQFSNSRSEMNVSTLELGDSALYLCASSVSSPNQPQHFGDGTRLSIL.

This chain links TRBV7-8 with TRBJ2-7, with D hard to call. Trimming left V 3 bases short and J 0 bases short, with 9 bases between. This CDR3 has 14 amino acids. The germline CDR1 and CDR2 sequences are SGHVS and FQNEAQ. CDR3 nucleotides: TGTGCCAGCAGCTTGTCCTCCGGCTCCTACGAGCAGTACTTC. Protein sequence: CASSLSSGSYEQYF.

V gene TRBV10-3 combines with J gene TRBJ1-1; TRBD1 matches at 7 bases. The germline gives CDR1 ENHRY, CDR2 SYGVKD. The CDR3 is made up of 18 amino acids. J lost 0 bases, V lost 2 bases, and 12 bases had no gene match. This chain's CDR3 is CAISERLPGQSMNTEAFF. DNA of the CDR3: TGTGCCATCAGTGAGCGCCTCCCGGGACAGTCCATGAACACTGAAGCTTTCTTT.

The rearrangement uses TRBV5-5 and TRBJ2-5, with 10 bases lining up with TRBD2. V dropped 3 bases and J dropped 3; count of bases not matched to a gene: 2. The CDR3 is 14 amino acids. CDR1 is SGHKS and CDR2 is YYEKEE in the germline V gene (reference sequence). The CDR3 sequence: CASSWLAGEETQYF. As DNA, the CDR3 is TGTGCCAGCAGCTGGCTAGCGGGAGAAGAGACCCAGTACTTC. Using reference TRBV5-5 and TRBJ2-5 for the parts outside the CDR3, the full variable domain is DAGVTQSPTHLIKTRGQQVTLRCSPISGHKSVSWYQQVLGQGPQFIFQYYEKEERGRGNFPDRFSARQFPNYSSELNVNALLLGDSALYLCASSWLAGEETQYFGPGTRLLVL.

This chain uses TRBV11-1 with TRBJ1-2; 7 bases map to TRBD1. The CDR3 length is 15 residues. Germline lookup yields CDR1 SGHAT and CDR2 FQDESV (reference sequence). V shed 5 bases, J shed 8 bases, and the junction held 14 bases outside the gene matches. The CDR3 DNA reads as TGTGCCAGCAGCCCCCGGACAGGACCCTCAGAGGGCTACACCTTC. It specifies CASSPRTGPSEGYTF.

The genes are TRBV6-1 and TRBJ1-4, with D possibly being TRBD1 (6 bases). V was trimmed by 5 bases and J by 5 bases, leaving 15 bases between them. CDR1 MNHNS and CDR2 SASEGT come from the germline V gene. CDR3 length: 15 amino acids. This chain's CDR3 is CASSLPGQTNEKLFF. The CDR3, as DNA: TGTGCCAGCAGTTTACCGGGACAAACGAATGAAAAACTGTTTTTT.

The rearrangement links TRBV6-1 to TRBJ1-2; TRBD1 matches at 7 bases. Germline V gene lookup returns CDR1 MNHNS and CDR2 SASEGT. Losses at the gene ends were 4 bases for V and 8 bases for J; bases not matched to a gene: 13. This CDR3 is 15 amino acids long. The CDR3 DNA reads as TGTGCCAGCAGTGTAACGACGGGACAGTTCACCGGCTACACCTTC. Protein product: CASSVTTGQFTGYTF.

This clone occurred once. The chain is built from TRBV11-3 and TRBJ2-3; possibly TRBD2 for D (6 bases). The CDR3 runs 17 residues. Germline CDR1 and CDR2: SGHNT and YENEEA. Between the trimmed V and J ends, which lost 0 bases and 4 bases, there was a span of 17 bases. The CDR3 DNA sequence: TGTGCCAGCAGCTTAGAACGGGAGATTCAGAAGGCAGATACGCAGTATTTT. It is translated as CASSLEREIQKADTQYF.

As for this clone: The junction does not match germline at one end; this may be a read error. CDR3 bases: TGTGCCATCAGTGAGTCGGGTAACAGTGAAGCTTTCTTT. Translation: CAISESGNSEAFF. The chain links TRBV10-3 to TRBJ1-1, with D unclear. The CDR3 is 13 residues long. Germline V CDR1 and CDR2: ENHRY, SYGVKD.

CDR3 sequence reads: CASSPRAQGPHTGELFF. The DNA of the CDR3 is TGTGCCAGCAGTCCTCGTGCACAGGGGCCGCACACCGGGGAGCTGTTTTTT. The chain carries TRBV27 and TRBJ2-2; 7 bases are shared with TRBD1. V shed 5 bases and J 3 bases; nucleotides not matched to a gene: 12. This CDR3 has 17 amino acids. CDR1 is MNHEY, CDR2 SMNVEV, per germline (reference sequence).

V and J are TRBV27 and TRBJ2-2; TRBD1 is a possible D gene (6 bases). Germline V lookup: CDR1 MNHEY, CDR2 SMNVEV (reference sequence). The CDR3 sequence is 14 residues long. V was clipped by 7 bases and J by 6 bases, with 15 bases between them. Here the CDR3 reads CASKQTGSSGELFF. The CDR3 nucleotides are TGTGCCAGCAAACAGACAGGTTCATCCGGGGAGCTGTTTTTT.

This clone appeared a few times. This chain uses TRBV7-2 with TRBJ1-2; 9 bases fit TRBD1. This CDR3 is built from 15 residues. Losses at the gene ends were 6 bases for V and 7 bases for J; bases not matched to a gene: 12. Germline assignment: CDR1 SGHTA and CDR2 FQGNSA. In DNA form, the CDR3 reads TGTGCCAGCAGAAGCTGGACAGGGGCACGGGTTGGCTACACCTTC. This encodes CASRSWTGARVGYTF.

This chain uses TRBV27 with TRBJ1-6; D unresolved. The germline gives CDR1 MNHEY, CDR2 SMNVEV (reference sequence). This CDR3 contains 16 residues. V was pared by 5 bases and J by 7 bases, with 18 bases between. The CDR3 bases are TGTGCCAGCAGTCCACCCTCCCCGGCCGGCAATTCACCCCTCCACTTT. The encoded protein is CASSPPSPAGNSPLHF.

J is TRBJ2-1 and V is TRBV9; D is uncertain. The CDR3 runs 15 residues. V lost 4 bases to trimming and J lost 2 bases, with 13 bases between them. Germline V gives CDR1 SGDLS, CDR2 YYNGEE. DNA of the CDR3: TGTGCCAGCAGCCTGACTCTGCTTGCCTACAATGAGCAGTTCTTC. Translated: CASSLTLLAYNEQFF.

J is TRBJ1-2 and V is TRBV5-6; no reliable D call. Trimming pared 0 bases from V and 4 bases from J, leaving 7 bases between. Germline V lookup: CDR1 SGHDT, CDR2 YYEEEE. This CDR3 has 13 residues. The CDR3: CASSLGDFYGYTF. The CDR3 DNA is TGTGCCAGCAGCTTGGGAGATTTCTATGGCTACACCTTC.

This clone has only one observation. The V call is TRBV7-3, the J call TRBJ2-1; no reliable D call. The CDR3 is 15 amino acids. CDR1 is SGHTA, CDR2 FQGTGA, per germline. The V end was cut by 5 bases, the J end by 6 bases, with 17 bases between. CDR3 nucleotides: TGTGCCAGCAGCCCGGCCTTGGGCCCCGTCAATGAGCAGTTCTTC. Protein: CASSPALGPVNEQFF. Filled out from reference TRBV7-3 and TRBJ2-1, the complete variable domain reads GAGVSQTPSNKVTEKGKYVELRCDPISGHTALYWYRQSLGQGPEFLIYFQGTGAADDSGLPNDRFFAVRPEGSVSTLKIQRTERGDSAVYLCASSPALGPVNEQFFGPGTRLTVL.

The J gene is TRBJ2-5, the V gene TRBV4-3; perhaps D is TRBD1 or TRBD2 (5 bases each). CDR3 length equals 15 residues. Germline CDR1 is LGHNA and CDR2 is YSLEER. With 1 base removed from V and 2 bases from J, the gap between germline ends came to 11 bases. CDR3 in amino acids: CASSQGRGVQETQYF. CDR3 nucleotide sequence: TGCGCCAGCAGCCAAGGAAGGGGAGTACAAGAGACCCAGTACTTC.

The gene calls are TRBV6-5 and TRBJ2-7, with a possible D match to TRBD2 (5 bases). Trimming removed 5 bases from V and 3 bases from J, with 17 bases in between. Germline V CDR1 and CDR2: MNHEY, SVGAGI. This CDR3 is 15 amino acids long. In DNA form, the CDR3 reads TGTGCCAGCAGTCCCGGAATTGGGAGACACTACGAGCAGTACTTC. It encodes CASSPGIGRHYEQYF.

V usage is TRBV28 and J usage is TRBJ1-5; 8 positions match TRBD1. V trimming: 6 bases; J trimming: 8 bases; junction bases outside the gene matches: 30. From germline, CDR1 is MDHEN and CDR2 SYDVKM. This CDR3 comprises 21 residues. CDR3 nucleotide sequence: TGTGCCAGCAGCGAATACAGAAGGCAGCCGAGACAGGGGCCGACCATGGAGCCCCAGCATTTT. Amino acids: CASSEYRRQPRQGPTMEPQHF.

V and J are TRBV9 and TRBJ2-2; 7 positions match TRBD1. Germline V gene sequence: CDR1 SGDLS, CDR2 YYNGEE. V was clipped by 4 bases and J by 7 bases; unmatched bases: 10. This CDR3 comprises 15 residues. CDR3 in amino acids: CASSPMVQGVGELFF. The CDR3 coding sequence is TGTGCCAGCAGCCCGATGGTCCAGGGGGTCGGGGAGCTGTTTTTT. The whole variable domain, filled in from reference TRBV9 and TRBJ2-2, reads DSGVTQTPKHLITATGQRVTLRCSPRSGDLSVYWYQQSLDQGLQFLIQYYNGEERAKGNILERFSAQQFPDLHSELNLSSLELGDSALYFCASSPMVQGVGELFFGEGSRLTVL.

As DNA, the CDR3 is TGCGCCAGCAGCTTAATGGACAACTATGGCTACACCTTC. Protein sequence: CASSLMDNYGYTF. The V call is TRBV5-1, the J call TRBJ1-2; D not certain. CDR1 is SGHRS and CDR2 is YFSETQ in the germline V gene. The V end lost 2 bases, the J end lost 2 bases, and 7 bases lay between the germline ends. The length of the CDR3 is 13 residues.

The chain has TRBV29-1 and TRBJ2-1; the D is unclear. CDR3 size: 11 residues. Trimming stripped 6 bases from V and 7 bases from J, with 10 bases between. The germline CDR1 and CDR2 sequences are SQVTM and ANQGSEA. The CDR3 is CSVLDVNEQFF. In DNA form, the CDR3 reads TGCAGCGTCCTGGATGTGAATGAGCAGTTCTTC.

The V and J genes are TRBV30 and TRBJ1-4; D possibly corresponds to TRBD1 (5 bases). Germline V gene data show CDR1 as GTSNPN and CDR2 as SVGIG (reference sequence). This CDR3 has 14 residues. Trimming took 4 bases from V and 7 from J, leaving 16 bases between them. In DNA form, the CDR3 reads TGTGCCTGGAATAGCGCCGTGGGGGGTGAAAAACTGTTTTTT. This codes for CAWNSAVGGEKLFF.

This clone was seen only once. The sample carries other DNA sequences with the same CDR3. The CDR3 here is CASSLEGRQPQHF. CDR3 sequence (DNA): TGTGCCAGCAGTTTAGAAGGGAGGCAGCCCCAGCATTTT. The chain combines TRBV27 with TRBJ1-5; no clear D. The germline V and J ends were trimmed by 2 bases and 7 bases, with 9 bases remaining between them. Germline V gene sequence: CDR1 MNHEY, CDR2 SMNVEV (reference sequence). The CDR3 is 13 residues long.

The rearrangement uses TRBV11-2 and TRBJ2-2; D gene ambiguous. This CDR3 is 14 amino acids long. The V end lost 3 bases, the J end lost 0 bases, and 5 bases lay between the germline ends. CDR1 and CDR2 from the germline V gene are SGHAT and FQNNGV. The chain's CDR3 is CASSFRTNTGELFF. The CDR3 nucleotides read TGTGCCAGCAGCTTTAGAACGAACACCGGGGAGCTGTTTTTT.

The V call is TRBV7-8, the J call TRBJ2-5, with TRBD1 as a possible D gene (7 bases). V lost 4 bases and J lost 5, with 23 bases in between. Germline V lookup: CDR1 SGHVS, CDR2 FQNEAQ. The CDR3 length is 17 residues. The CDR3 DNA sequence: TGTGCCAGCAGCTCAGATGGGTCAGGGGGGCCGAGGGAGACCCAGTACTTC. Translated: CASSSDGSGGPRETQYF. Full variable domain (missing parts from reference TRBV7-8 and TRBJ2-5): GAGVSQSPRYKVAKRGQDVALRCDPISGHVSLFWYQQALGQGPEFLTYFQNEAQLDKSGLPSDRFFAERPEGSVSTLKIQRTQQEDSAVYLCASSSDGSGGPRETQYFGPGTRLLVL.

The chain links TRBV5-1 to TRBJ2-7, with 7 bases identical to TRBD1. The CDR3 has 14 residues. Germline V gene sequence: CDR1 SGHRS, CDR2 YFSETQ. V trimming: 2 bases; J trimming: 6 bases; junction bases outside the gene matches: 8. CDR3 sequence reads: CASSFEQGPSEQYF. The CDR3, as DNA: TGCGCCAGCAGCTTCGAACAGGGGCCCAGCGAGCAGTACTTC.